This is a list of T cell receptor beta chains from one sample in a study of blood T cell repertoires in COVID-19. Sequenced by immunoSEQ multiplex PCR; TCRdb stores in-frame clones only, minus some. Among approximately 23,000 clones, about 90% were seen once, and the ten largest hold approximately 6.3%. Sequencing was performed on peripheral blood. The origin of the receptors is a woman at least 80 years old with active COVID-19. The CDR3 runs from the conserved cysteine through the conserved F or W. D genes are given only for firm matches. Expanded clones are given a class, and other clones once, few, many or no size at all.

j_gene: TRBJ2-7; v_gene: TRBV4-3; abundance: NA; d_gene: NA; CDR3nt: TGCGCCAGCAGCCAAGAGTTAGGGAGCTACGAGCAGTACTTC; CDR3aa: CASSQELGSYEQYF
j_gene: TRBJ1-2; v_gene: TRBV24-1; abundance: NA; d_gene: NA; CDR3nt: TGTGCCACCTTACTGGGCGCTCGGGGTGGCTACACCTTC; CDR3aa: CATLLGARGGYTF
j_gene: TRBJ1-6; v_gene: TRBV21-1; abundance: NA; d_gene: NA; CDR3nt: TGTGCCAGCAGCAAATTGAACCCCGGAGAGGATAATTCACCCCTCCACTTT; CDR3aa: CASSKLNPGEDNSPLHF
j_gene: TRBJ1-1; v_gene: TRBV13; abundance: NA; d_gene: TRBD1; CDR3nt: TGTGCCAGCAGCTTTACAGGGGGCAACACTGAAGCTTTCTTT; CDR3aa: CASSFTGGNTEAFF
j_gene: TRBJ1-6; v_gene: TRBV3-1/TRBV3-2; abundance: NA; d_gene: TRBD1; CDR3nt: TGTGCCAGCAGCAACCGGGACAGGGGCCATTCACCCCTCCACTTT; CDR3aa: CASSNRDRGHSPLHF
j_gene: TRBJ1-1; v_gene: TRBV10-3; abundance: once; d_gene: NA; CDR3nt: TGTGCCATCAGGTCAGGGGAGCGGACTGAAGCTTTCTTT; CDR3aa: CAIRSGERTEAFF
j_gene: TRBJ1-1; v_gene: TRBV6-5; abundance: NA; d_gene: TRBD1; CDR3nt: TGTGCCAGCCGCGGGACAGCGAACACTGAAGCTTTCTTT; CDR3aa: CASRGTANTEAFF
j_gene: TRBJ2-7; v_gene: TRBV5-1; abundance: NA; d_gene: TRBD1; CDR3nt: TGCGCCAGCAGCGGAAGACAGACAGGGGGGGATTACGAGCAGTACTTC; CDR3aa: CASSGRQTGGDYEQYF
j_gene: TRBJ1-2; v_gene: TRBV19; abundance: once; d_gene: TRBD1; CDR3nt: TGTGCCAGTAGTCGGGACAGGGGGCTCGGCTACACCTTC; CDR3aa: CASSRDRGLGYTF
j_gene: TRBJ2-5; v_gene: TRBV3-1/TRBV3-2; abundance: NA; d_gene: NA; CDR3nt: TGTGCCACCTCGATGGAGGGTCGGTCGGAGACCCAGTACTTC; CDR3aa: CATSMEGRSETQYF
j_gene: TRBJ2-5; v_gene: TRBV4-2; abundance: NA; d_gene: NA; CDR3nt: TGTGCCAGCAGCCTGCAAGAGAACCAAGAGACCCAGTACTTC; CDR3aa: CASSLQENQETQYF
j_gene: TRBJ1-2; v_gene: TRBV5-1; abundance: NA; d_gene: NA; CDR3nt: TGCGCCAGCACCCCAGGACAGTCCTACTATGGCTACACCTTC; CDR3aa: CASTPGQSYYGYTF
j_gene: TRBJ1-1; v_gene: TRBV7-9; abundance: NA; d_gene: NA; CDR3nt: TGTGCCAGCACCATGCCCGCCTTCGGGAACACTGAAGCTTTCTTT; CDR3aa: CASTMPAFGNTEAFF
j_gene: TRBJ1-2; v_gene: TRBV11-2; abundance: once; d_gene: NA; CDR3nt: TGTGCCAGCAGCTTAGGGGCCGGGGCTAACTATGGCTACACCTTC; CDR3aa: CASSLGAGANYGYTF
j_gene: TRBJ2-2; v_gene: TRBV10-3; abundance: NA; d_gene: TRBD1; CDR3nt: TGTGCCATCAGTGATTCGGGACAGGGGGCTTACACCGGGGAGCTGTTTTTT; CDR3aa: CAISDSGQGAYTGELFF
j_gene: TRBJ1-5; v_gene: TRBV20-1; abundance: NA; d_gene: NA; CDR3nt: TGCAGTGCTAGTAAACAGGGTGTGCAGCCCCAGCATTTT; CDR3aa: CSASKQGVQPQHF
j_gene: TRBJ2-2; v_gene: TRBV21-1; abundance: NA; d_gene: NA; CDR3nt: TGTGCCAGCAGCAAAGTTGGAGCGGGGGGTTCTGTTTCTGACACCGGGGAGCTGTTTTTT; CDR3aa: CASSKVGAGGSVSDTGELFF
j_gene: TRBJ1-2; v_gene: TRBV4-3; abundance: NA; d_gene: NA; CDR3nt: TGCGCCAGCAGCCAAGCCGGACATAACTATGGCTACACCTTC; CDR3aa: CASSQAGHNYGYTF
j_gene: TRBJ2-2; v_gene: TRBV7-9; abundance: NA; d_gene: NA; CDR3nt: TGTGCCAGCAGCCTAGGTGTAGTCCTGAACACCGGGGAGCTGTTTTTT; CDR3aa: CASSLGVVLNTGELFF
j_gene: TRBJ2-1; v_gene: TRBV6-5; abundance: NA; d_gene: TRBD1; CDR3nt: TGTGCCAGCAGGAGGACAGGGGAATTCAATGAGCAGTTCTTC; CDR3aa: CASRRTGEFNEQFF
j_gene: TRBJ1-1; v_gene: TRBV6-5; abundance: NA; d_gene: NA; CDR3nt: TGTGCCAGCAGTACGCGGATGGCTTTCTTT; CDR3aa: CASSTRMAFF
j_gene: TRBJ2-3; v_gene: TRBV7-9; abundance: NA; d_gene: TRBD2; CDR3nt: TGTGCCAGCAGCCCGGCGCAACTAGCGGCAGATACGCAGTATTTT; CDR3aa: CASSPAQLAADTQYF
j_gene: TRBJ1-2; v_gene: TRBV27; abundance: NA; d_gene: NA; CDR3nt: TGTGCCAGCAGGCCCCAGGGTGGCTATGGCTACACCTTC; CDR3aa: CASRPQGGYGYTF
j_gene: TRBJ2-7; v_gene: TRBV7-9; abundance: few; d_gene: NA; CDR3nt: TGTGCCAGCGCCGGAGCCGGCGAGCAGTACTTC; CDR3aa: CASAGAGEQYF
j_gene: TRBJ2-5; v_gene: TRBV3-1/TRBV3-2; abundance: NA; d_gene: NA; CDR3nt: TGTGCCAGCAGCCTCCTGGCGGGAGAGACCCAGTACTTC; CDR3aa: CASSLLAGETQYF
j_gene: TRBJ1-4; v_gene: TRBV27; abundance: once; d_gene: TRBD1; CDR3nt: TGTGCCACCCGACAGGGGATGAATGAAAAACTGTTTTTT; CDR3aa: CATRQGMNEKLFF
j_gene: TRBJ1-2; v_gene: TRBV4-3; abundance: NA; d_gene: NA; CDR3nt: TGCGCCAGCAGCCAAGCCTCCGGGGCTAACTATGGCTACACCTTC; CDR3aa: CASSQASGANYGYTF
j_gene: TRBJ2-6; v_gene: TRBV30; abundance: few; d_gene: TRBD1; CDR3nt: TGTGCCTGGAGTGTACAGGGGGTGTCCAACGTCCTGACTTTC; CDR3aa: CAWSVQGVSNVLTF
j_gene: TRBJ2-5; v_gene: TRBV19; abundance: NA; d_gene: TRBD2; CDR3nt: TGTGCCAGTAGAAGGCTAGCGGGGGGGGAGACCCAGTACTTC; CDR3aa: CASRRLAGGETQYF
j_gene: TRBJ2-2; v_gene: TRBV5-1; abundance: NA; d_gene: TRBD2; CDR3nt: TGCGCCAGCAGCCCCTGGGGGGGGGACACCGGGGAGCTGTTTTTT; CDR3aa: CASSPWGGDTGELFF
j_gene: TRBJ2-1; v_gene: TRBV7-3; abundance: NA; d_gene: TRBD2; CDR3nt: TGTGCCAGCGGCCTAGCGGGGGTCGTCTACAATGAGCAGTTCTTC; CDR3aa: CASGLAGVVYNEQFF